The next 28 T cell receptor beta chains were all read from a single sample in a study of post-analysis software for immune sequencing data. Their antigens are not known. Findings and caveats of the study: Elevated frequency relative to controls characterized several TRBV segments in patients, TRBV5-6, TRBV5-1 and TRBV20-1 among them.

Libraries were made from TCR beta cDNA, and they carried unique molecular identifiers. TCRdb reprocessed the PCR reads via MiXCR and lists one record per CDR3 protein. The repertoire holds some 800,000 distinct CDR3 sequences, with 35% to 55% as singletons. Input material: blood. These TCRs come from a girl between 5 and 17 years old with multiple sclerosis.

There are a few counts of this clonotype. The chain has TRBV11-2 and TRBJ2-1; 8 bases agree with TRBD2. V was pared by 6 bases and J by 3 bases, with 7 bases of the junction left unmatched. Germline V gene sequence: CDR1 SGHAT, CDR2 FQNNGV. This CDR3 is 15 amino acids long. In DNA, the CDR3 is TGTGCCAGCAGTTTCATAGCGGGAAGCTACAATGAGCAGTTCTTC. Amino acid sequence: CASSFIAGSYNEQFF.

The CDR3 sequence: CASSKVVGDSEFF. The DNA for the CDR3 is TGTGCCAGCAGCAAAGTCGTTGGGGATTCGGAGTTCTTC. The chain is built from TRBV21-1 and TRBJ2-1. TRBV21-1 is annotated as a pseudogene. There are 13 residues in the CDR3.

This chain links TRBV6-5 with TRBJ1-1, with unresolved D. Trimming took 0 bases from V and 0 from J, leaving 11 bases between them. Germline V gene data show CDR1 as MNHEY and CDR2 as SVGAGI. The CDR3 loop spans 16 amino acids. The CDR3, as DNA: TGTGCCAGCAGTTACTCGATAACAGAATTGAACACTGAAGCTTTCTTT. This gives the protein CASSYSITELNTEAFF.

V gene TRBV27 combines with J gene TRBJ2-1; 12 bases fit TRBD2. The germline gives CDR1 MNHEY, CDR2 SMNVEV (reference sequence). CDR3 length: 15 amino acids. The V segment lost 5 bases and the J segment 7 bases; nucleotides outside the gene matches: 6. DNA of the CDR3: TGTGCCAGCAGTCCCCCTAGCGGGAGGGTTAATGAGCAGTTCTTC. It translates to CASSPPSGRVNEQFF.

The table lists this clonotype with a few counts. CDR3 sequence: CSTWGSNRGDNGYTF. In DNA, the CDR3 is TGCAGCACCTGGGGGAGTAACAGGGGTGATAATGGCTACACCTTC. The rearrangement joins TRBV29-1 to TRBJ1-2, with 7 bases lining up with TRBD1. V lost 8 bases, J lost 6 bases, and 18 bases stayed unmatched. Per germline, CDR1 SQVTM and CDR2 ANQGSEA. CDR3 length: 15 amino acids.

This clonotype was detected only once. The J gene is TRBJ2-5, the V gene TRBV4-1; the match to TRBD2 covers 10 bases. This CDR3 is built from 16 residues. Germline V lookup: CDR1 MGHRA, CDR2 YSYEKL. Trimming at V came to 6 bases and at J to 1 base, leaving 8 bases not matched to a gene. CDR3 residues: CASSGERTSGQETQYF. The DNA of the CDR3 is TGCGCCAGCAGTGGGGAGCGGACTAGCGGCCAAGAGACCCAGTACTTC.

The gene calls are TRBV12-3 or TRBV12-4 and TRBJ2-2, with 9 bases fitting TRBD1. The CDR3 loop spans 14 amino acids. V shed 6 bases and J 5 bases; nucleotides not matched to a gene: 4. CDR3 region: CASRQGASTGELFF. CDR3 nucleotides: TGTGCCAGCAGACAGGGGGCGTCGACCGGGGAGCTGTTTTTT.

The V and J genes are TRBV6-1 and TRBJ1-5; a possible D gene is TRBD1 (5 bases). The V end lost 1 base, the J end lost 0 bases, and 7 bases lay between the germline ends. The CDR3 is 15 residues long. Germline-derived CDR1 and CDR2 are MNHNS and SASEGT. CDR3 DNA: TGTGCCAGCAGTGAAGACAGGACTAGCAATCAGCCCCAGCATTTT. The encoded protein is CASSEDRTSNQPQHF.

The V and J genes are TRBV5-5 and TRBJ2-5; 9 bases are a match to TRBD2. The end of the DNA fits TRBJ2-7 better, so the J call may be wrong. CDR3 length equals 11 residues. Germline V gene data show CDR1 as SGHKS and CDR2 as YYEKEE (reference sequence). CDR3 in DNA: TGTGCCAGCCAGCGGGGGGACGAGCAGTACTTC. Protein product: CASQRGDEQYF.

The V call is TRBV4-3, the J call TRBJ2-3; tentative D call: TRBD2 (5 bases). Trimming pared 3 bases from V and 2 bases from J, leaving 12 bases between. CDR1 is LGHNA, CDR2 YSLEER, per germline. There are 15 residues in the CDR3. The CDR3 here is CASSHGLALTDTQYF. Here the CDR3 DNA reads TGCGCCAGCAGCCATGGCTTAGCGCTCACAGATACGCAGTATTTT.

The CDR3 DNA sequence: TGTGCCAGCAGCCAAGATGGTGCCCCGTTGTCCACAGATACGCAGTATTTT. Residues: CASSQDGAPLSTDTQYF. The J gene is TRBJ2-3, the V gene TRBV4-2; no firm D call. The CDR3 extends over 17 amino acids. V was shortened by 0 bases and J by 2 bases, with 15 bases between the two germline ends. CDR1 and CDR2 from the germline V gene are LGHNA and YNFKEQ.

The chain has TRBV25-1 and TRBJ1-2; possible D gene TRBD1, 6 bases. The CDR3 covers 15 residues. V shed 0 bases and J shed 6 bases, with 14 bases lying between them. From germline, CDR1 is MGHDK and CDR2 SYGVNS. This chain's CDR3 is CASSEYFGGLDGYTF. The CDR3 nucleotides are TGTGCCAGCAGTGAATATTTCGGGGGGCTTGATGGCTACACCTTC.

This clonotype was counted between two and nine times. The chain uses TRBV12-3 or TRBV12-4 and TRBJ2-7, with 14 bases aligning to TRBD2. V lost 7 bases, J lost 7 bases, and 9 bases stayed unmatched. The CDR3 has 15 residues. The CDR3 DNA sequence: TGTGCCAGCACCCCTGGACTAGCGGGAGGTCGTGAGCAGTACTTC. Its protein is CASTPGLAGGREQYF.

The chain uses TRBV27 and TRBJ1-4; D gene uncertain. Germline values: CDR1 MNHEY, CDR2 SMNVEV (reference sequence). Trimming cost V 3 bases and J 4 bases, with 9 bases left between them. This CDR3 contains 14 residues. This CDR3 is CASSLGRNNEKLFF. The CDR3 DNA reads TGTGCCAGCAGTTTGGGAAGAAATAATGAAAAACTGTTTTTT.

The chain has TRBV12-5 and TRBJ2-7; a weak D match, TRBD1 (6 bases). Trimming took off 2 bases at V and 7 bases at J, with 24 bases between the two ends. CDR3 size: 17 residues. The germline CDR1 and CDR2 sequences are LGHNT and FRNRAP. CDR3 protein: CASGLSPGALGIFEQYF. In nucleotides, the CDR3 is TGTGCTAGTGGTTTGAGTCCAGGGGCGCTGGGGATTTTTGAGCAGTACTTC.

This clonotype turned up a few times. The V gene is TRBV6-1, the J gene TRBJ1-5; D uncertain. V shed 1 base and J shed 5 bases, with 9 bases lying between them. CDR1 is MNHNS, CDR2 SASEGT, per germline. The CDR3 contains 14 residues. The CDR3 DNA follows: TGTGCCAGCAGTGAAGGGCATCTTTATCAGCCCCAGCATTTT. Encoded protein: CASSEGHLYQPQHF.

The chain uses TRBV27 and TRBJ2-4; TRBD2 matches 13 bases. The DNA matches TRBJ2-7 better at its end, which makes the J call doubtful. Germline loops: CDR1 MNHEY, CDR2 SMNVEV (reference sequence). The CDR3 has 17 amino acids. In DNA, the CDR3 is TGTGCCAGCAGTTTACCCCATGGACTAGCGGGAGTGAGCGAGCAGTACTTC. Amino acids: CASSLPHGLAGVSEQYF.

In its sample, this clonotype was seen a few times. This sequence joins TRBV6-5 and TRBJ1-2; D unclear. The ends were cut back, 4 bases at V and 4 bases at J, with 16 bases in the middle. This CDR3 has 15 residues. Looked up from germline, CDR1 is MNHEY and CDR2 is SVGAGI. The CDR3 region has the DNA TGTGCCAGCAGTTCACCGCCACCGGTGGGCTATGGCTACACCTTC. Translation: CASSSPPPVGYGYTF.

There are a few counts of this clonotype. J is TRBJ2-3 and V is TRBV7-9; D unresolved. In germline, CDR1 is SEHNR, CDR2 FQNEAQ (reference sequence). This CDR3 is built from 13 residues. V was cut by 2 bases and J by 4 bases, with 7 bases left in between. CDR3 sequence: CASSLSSADTQYF. CDR3 nucleotides: TGTGCCAGCAGCTTATCCTCGGCAGATACGCAGTATTTT.

V and J are TRBV27 and TRBJ2-1, with D perhaps TRBD1 (5 bases). The germline V gene encodes CDR1 MNHEY and CDR2 SMNVEV (reference sequence). V lost 2 bases, J lost 9 bases, and 11 bases lay in between. This CDR3 has 13 amino acids. CDR3: CASSLGRVSEQFF. For the CDR3, the DNA is TGTGCCAGCAGTTTAGGCAGGGTGAGTGAGCAGTTCTTC.

This clonotype has only a few counts. This chain links TRBV6-5 with TRBJ2-7, with TRBD1 matching 7 bases. This CDR3 is built from 11 residues. The V gene end was trimmed by 10 bases and the J gene end by 6 bases; junction bases not matched to a gene: 6. Germline CDR1 reads MNHEY; CDR2 reads SVGAGI. For the CDR3, the DNA is TGTGCCACCCGAGGGGGCGGCGAGCAGTACTTC. It encodes CATRGGGEQYF.

This chain links TRBV6-5 with TRBJ1-4; a weak D match, TRBD1 (5 bases). Germline values: CDR1 MNHEY, CDR2 SVGAGI. This CDR3 is 17 amino acids long. V was clipped by 2 bases and J by 7 bases, with 20 bases between them. In nucleotides, the CDR3 is TGTGCCAGCAGTTACGGGGGACCCGGAGGAGAGAGTGAAAAACTGTTTTTT. This translates into CASSYGGPGGESEKLFF.

CDR3 residues: CASSQEASRQYF. The CDR3 coding sequence is TGCGCCAGCAGCCAAGAGGCCAGTAGGCAGTACTTC. The chain couples TRBV4-1 to TRBJ2-7, with D uncertain. In germline, CDR1 is MGHRA, CDR2 YSYEKL. V lost 0 bases, J lost 9 bases, and 9 bases lay in between. This CDR3 comprises 12 residues.

V is TRBV10-3 and J is TRBJ2-3; D perhaps matches TRBD2 (6 bases). This CDR3 is built from 15 residues. Looked up from germline, CDR1 is ENHRY and CDR2 is SYGVKD. The V end lost 0 bases, the J end lost 0 bases, and 7 bases lay between the germline ends. The CDR3 region has the DNA TGTGCCATCAGTGAGTCGAGCGGGAGCACAGATACGCAGTATTTT. Protein sequence: CAISESSGSTDTQYF.

The table lists this clonotype with a few counts. The chain recombines TRBV7-2 with TRBJ1-2, with 7 bases lining up with TRBD1. The germline V gene encodes CDR1 SGHTA and CDR2 FQGNSA. V lost 0 bases, J lost 12 bases, and 16 bases stayed unmatched. This CDR3 spans 16 amino acids. DNA of the CDR3: TGTGCCAGCAGCTTAGCGCAGGACAGGTCCACGCTGGGCGACACCTTC. Translated, it gives CASSLAQDRSTLGDTF. The whole variable domain, filled in from reference TRBV7-2 and TRBJ1-2, reads GAGVSQSPSNKVTEKGKDVELRCDPISGHTALYWYRQSLGQGLEFLIYFQGNSAPDKSGLPSDRFSAERTGGSVSTLTIQRTQQEDSAVYLCASSLAQDRSTLGDTFGSGTRLTVV.

This clonotype has more than one count but fewer than ten. The chain joins TRBV28 to TRBJ2-5; either TRBD1 or TRBD2 may supply D (5 bases each). CDR1 and CDR2 (germline): MDHEN, SYDVKM. Trimming removed 2 bases at V and 5 bases at J, with 12 bases between. This CDR3 has 14 amino acids. The CDR3 loop reads CASSLGTGTETQYF. In DNA, the CDR3 is TGTGCCAGCAGTTTAGGTACGGGGACGGAGACCCAGTACTTC.

The chain is built from TRBV5-1 and TRBJ1-1, with D possibly being TRBD1 (5 bases). The CDR3 sequence is 11 residues long. Per the germline V gene, CDR1 is SGHRS and CDR2 is YFSETQ. Trimming removed 7 bases from V and 4 bases from J, with 8 bases in between. Here the CDR3 reads CASRGLTEAFF. The CDR3 coding sequence is TGCGCCAGCCGGGGCCTCACTGAAGCTTTCTTT.

This clonotype was seen more than once but under ten times. The chain uses TRBV29-1 and TRBJ1-1; D may be TRBD1 (6 bases). V lost 6 bases to trimming and J lost 6 bases, with 17 bases between them. Germline loops: CDR1 SQVTM, CDR2 ANQGSEA. CDR3 length: 13 amino acids. The CDR3 here is CSVAGVSTSEAFF. The DNA for the CDR3 is TGCAGCGTGGCAGGGGTTTCTACGTCTGAAGCTTTCTTT.